This T cell receptor (beta chain) was found in a study of shared clonotypes between healthy human individuals. Whole-study context: Donors had three CD4 naive, three CD4 memory, two CD8 naive and one CD8 memory plate apiece.

Some clones are missing from TCRdb's copy, which holds only in-frame ones; the method was immunoSEQ multiplex PCR. The sample shows 2 million to 2.5 million clones, about 92% of them seen only once. A single count supports this clone. Sequences were obtained from naive CD4+ T cells from PBMCs. As to subset: CD45RA+ positively selected. The TCR originated in a man younger than 35 in good health. Some clones in this sample may be carry-over from other donors' samples.

The CDR3 spells CAWSVLGTARSGANVLTF. The CDR3 DNA sequence: TGTGCCTGGAGTGTACTCGGGACTGCTCGCTCTGGGGCCAACGTCCTGACTTTC. The chain recombines TRBV30 with TRBJ2-6, with D possibly being TRBD2 (6 bases). With 0 bases removed from V and 0 bases from J, the gap between germline ends came to 15 bases. CDR1 and CDR2 (germline): GTSNPN, SVGIG (reference sequence). This CDR3 is built from 18 residues.